Sequencing of this T cell receptor beta chain was carried out in a study of Ad26.COV2.S vaccination and SARS-CoV-2 variants. Findings and caveats of the study: Reported post-vaccination CD8+ and CD4+ T cell responses to spike showed substantial breadth.

The CDR3 covers 13 residues. Germline CDR1 reads MNHEY; CDR2 reads SVGAGI. V lost 5 bases, J lost 5 bases, and 12 bases lay in between. Treatment: approximately 18 received Ad26.COV2.S at low or high dose, single or two shots; roughly 5 received placebo; per-sample allocation not given. Sampling was performed 63 days after the first vaccine or placebo injection. Recruitment in Boston yielded a donor of adult age, 18-55 years. This vaccine is an Ad26 vector that expresses the Wuhan-strain SARS-CoV-2 spike. This table comes from immunoSEQ multiplex PCR, and its TCRdb copy is limited to in-frame clones, with some not included. Of around 320,000 clones listed, just over 85% are singletons. As to this clone: Its antigen is not known.

The origin of this receptor is a person aged 18-60 years who received the Ad26.COV2.S COVID-19 vaccine or a placebo. This specimen was peripheral blood, taken in a trial of Ad26.COV2.S vaccine versus placebo. The rearrangement links TRBV6-5 to TRBJ2-5; a possible D gene is TRBD2 (5 bases). The CDR3 DNA is TGTGCCAGCAGTCGGAGGTTTTTTGAGACCCAGTACTTC. Translated, it gives CASSRRFFETQYF.